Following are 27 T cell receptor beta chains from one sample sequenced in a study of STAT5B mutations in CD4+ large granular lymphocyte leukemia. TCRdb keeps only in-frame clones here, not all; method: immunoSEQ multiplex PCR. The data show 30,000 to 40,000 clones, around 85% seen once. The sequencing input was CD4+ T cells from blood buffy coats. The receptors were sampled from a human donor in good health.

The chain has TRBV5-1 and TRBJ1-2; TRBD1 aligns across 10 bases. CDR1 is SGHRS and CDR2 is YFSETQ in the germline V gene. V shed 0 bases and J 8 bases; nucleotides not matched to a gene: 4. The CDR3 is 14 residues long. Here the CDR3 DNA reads TGCGCCAGCAGCTTGGGGGACAGGGGAGGCGGCTACACCTTC. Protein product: CASSLGDRGGGYTF.

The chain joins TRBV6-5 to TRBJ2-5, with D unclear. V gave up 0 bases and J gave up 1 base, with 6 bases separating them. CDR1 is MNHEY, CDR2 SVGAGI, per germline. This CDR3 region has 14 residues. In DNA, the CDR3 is TGTGCCAGCAGTTACTCGCTAGGCCAAGAGACCCAGTACTTC. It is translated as CASSYSLGQETQYF.

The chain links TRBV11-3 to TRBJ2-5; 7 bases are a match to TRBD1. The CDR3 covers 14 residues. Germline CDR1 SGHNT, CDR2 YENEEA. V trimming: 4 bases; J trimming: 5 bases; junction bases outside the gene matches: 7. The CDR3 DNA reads TGTGCCAGCAGCTCTGTAGGGGGCCGGGAGACCCAGTACTTC. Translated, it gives CASSSVGGRETQYF.

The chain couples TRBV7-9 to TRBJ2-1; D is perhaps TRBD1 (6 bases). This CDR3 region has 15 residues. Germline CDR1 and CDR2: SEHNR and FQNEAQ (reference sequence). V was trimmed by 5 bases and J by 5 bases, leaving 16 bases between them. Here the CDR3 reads CASSLGTLYDNEQFF. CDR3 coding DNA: TGTGCCAGCAGCCTCGGGACACTCTACGACAATGAGCAGTTCTTC.

The CDR3 DNA follows: TGCGCCAGCAGTCCGCGAACAGCCGACACTGAAGCTTTCTTT. As protein: CASSPRTADTEAFF. This chain joins TRBV5-1 and TRBJ1-1; D is unresolved. The CDR3 has 14 amino acids. CDR1 SGHRS and CDR2 YFSETQ come from the germline V gene. Deletions cut 5 bases from V and 3 bases from J, with 14 bases between.

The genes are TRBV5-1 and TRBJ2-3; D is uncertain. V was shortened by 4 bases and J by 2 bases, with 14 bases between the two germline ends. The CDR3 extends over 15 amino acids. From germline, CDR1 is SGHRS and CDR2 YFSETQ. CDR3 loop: CASSEQTSLTDTQYF. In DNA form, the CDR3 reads TGCGCCAGCAGCGAGCAAACATCCCTCACAGATACGCAGTATTTT. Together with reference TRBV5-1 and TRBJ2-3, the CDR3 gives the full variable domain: KAGVTQTPRYLIKTRGQQVTLSCSPISGHRSVSWYQQTPGQGLQFLFEYFSETQRNKGNFPGRFSGRQFSNSRSEMNVSTLELGDSALYLCASSEQTSLTDTQYFGPGTRLTVL.

CDR3: CASSLVGTGNTIYF. Written as DNA, the CDR3 is TGCGCCAGCAGCTTGGTTGGGACTGGAAACACCATATATTTT. The chain recombines TRBV5-1 with TRBJ1-3, with D uncertain. This CDR3 is 14 amino acids long. CDR1 is SGHRS, CDR2 YFSETQ, per germline. V dropped 0 bases and J dropped 2 bases, with 6 bases sitting between them.

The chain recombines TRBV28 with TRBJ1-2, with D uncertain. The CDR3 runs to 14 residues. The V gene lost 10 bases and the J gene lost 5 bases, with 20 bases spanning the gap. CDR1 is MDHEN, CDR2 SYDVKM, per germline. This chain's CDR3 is CATIDEGMGYGYTF. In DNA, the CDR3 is TGTGCCACCATCGACGAGGGTATGGGGTATGGCTACACCTTC.

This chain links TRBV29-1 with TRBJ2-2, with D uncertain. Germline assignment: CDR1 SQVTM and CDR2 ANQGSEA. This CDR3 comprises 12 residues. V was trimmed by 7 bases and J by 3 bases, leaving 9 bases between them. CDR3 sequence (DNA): TGCAGCGCTAGTCTAGACACCGGGGAGCTGTTTTTT. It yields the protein CSASLDTGELFF.

The CDR3: CASSPGTGVFCTF. DNA of the CDR3: TGTGCCAGCAGCCCCGGGACAGGGGTCTTTTGCACCTTC. The chain uses TRBV28 and TRBJ1-2; 10 nucleotides agree with TRBD1. This CDR3 spans 13 amino acids. Trimming removed 6 bases from V and 13 bases from J; junction bases left unmatched: 11. The germline V gene encodes CDR1 MDHEN and CDR2 SYDVKM.

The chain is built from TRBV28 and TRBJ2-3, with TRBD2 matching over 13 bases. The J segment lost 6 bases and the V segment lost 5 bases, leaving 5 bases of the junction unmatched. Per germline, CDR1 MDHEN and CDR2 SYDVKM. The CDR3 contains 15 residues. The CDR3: CASSPSTSGRDTQYF. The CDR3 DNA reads TGTGCCAGCAGTCCCTCGACTAGCGGGAGGGATACGCAGTATTTT.

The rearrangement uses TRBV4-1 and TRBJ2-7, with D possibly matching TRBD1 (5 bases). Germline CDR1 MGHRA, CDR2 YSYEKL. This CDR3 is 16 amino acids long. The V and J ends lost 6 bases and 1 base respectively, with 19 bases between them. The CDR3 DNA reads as TGCGCCAGCAGGAACCTGGGCAGGGAAGGGTCCTACGAGCAGTACTTC. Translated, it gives CASRNLGREGSYEQYF.

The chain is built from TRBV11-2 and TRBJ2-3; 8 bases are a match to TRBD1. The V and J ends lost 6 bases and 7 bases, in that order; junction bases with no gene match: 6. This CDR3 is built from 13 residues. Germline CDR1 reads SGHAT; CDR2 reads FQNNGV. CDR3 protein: CASRGQGRNTQYF. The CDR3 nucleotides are TGTGCCAGCAGAGGACAGGGAAGGAATACGCAGTATTTT.

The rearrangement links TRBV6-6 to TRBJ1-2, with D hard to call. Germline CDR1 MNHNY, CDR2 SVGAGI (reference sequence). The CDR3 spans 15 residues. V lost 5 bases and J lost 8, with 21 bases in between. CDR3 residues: CASSTAGVEGNGYTF. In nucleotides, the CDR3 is TGTGCCAGCAGTACCGCCGGGGTTGAGGGTAACGGCTACACCTTC.

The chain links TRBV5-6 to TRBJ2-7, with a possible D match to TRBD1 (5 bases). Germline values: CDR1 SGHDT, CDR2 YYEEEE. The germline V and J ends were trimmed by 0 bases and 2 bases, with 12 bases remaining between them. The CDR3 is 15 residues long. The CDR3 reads CASSLVDSGAYEQYF. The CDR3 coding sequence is TGTGCCAGCAGCTTGGTCGACAGTGGGGCCTACGAGCAGTACTTC.

CDR3 amino acids: CASSRGNQPQHF. Written as DNA, the CDR3 is TGTGCCAGCAGTCGCGGCAATCAGCCCCAGCATTTT. The gene calls are TRBV25-1 and TRBJ1-5; D gene uncertain. The CDR3 sequence is 12 residues long. CDR1 is MGHDK and CDR2 is SYGVNS in the germline V gene. V was pared by 5 bases and J by 2 bases, with 4 bases between.

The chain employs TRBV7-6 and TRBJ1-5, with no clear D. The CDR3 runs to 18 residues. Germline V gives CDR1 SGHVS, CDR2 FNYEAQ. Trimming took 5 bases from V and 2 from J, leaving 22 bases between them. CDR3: CASSQEYNPGWRNQPQHF. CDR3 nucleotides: TGTGCCAGCAGCCAAGAGTACAACCCGGGGTGGCGCAATCAGCCCCAGCATTTT.

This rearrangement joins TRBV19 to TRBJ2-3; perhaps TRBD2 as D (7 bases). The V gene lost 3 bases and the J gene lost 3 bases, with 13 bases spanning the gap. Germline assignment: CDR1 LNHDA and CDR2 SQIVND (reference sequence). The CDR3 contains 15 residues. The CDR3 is CASSMSGGETDTQYF. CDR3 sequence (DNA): TGTGCCAGTAGTATGTCGGGGGGCGAAACAGATACGCAGTATTTT.

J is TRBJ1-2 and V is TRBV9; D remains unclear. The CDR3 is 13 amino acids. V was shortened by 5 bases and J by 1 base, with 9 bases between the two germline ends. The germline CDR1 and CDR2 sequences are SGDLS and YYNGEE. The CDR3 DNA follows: TGTGCCAGCAGTAACACTATTAACTATGGCTACACCTTC. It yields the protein CASSNTINYGYTF.

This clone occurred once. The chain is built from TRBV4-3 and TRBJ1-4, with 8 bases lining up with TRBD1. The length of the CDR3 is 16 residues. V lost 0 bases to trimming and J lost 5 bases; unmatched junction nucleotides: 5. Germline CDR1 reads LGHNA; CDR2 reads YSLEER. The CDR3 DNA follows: TGCGCCAGCAGCCAAGACGTGTACAGGGGGAATGAAAAACTGTTTTTT. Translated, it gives CASSQDVYRGNEKLFF.

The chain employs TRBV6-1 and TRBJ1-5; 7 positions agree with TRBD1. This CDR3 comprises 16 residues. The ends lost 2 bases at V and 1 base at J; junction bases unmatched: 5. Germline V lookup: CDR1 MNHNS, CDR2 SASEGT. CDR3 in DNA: TGTGCCAGCAGTGAACAGAGACAGGGAAGCAATCAGCCCCAGCATTTT. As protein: CASSEQRQGSNQPQHF.

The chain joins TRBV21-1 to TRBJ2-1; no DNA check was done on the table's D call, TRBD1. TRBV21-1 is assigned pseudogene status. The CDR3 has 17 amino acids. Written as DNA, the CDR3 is TGTGCCAGCAGCAAAGGGGGGCCCCCGGACCCCTACAATGAGCAGTTCTTC. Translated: CASSKGGPPDPYNEQFF.

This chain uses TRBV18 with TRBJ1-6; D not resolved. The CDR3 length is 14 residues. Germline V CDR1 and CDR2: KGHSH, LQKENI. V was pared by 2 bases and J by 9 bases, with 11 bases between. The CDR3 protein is CASSPGAAGSPLHF. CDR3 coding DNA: TGTGCCAGCTCACCAGGAGCGGCGGGTTCACCCCTCCACTTT.

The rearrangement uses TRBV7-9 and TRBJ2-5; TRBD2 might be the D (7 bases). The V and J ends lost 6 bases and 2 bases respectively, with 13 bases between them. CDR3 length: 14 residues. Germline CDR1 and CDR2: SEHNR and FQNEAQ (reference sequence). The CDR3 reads CASSRGALQETQYF. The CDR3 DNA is TGTGCCAGCAGTCGGGGGGCCCTACAAGAGACCCAGTACTTC.

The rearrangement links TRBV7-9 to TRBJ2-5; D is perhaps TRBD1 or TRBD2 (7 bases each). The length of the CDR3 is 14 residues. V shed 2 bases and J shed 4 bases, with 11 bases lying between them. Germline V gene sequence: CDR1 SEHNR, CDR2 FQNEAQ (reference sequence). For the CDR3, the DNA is TGTGCCAGCAGCTTACGCAGGGGGGGAGAGACCCAGTACTTC. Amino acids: CASSLRRGGETQYF.

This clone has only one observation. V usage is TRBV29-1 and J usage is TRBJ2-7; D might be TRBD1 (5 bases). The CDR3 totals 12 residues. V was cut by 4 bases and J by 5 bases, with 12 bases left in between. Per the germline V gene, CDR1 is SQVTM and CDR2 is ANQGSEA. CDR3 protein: CSVVQGLNEQYF. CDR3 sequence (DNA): TGCAGCGTTGTTCAGGGTTTGAACGAGCAGTACTTC.

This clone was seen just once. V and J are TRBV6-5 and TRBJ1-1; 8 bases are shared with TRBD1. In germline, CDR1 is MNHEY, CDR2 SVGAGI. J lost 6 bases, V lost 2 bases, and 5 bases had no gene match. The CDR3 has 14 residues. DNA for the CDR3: TGTGCCAGCAGTTACCAGGGGGCGCGGTCTGAAGCTTTCTTT. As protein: CASSYQGARSEAFF.